Sequencing of this T cell receptor beta chain was carried out in a study of T cell repertoires in cytomegalovirus infection. As for the study in general: Public TCR beta signatures were indicative of both CMV infection and a matching HLA type.

One entry per CDR3 protein, called by TCRdb with MiXCR from the reads. Among about 130,000 distinct CDR3 sequences, about 10% were seen once, and the ten largest hold 10%. This clonotype was seen repeatedly, ten times or more. Its antigen remains unknown. Whole-study results and caveats: HLA-C-restricted CMV clonotypes gave the most frequent clonotype in two of eight donors. Summed frequency of public TCR beta families distinguished CMV carriers with the relevant HLA.

The sequence derives from a human donor in good health (CMV status not recorded). Some clones in this sample may be carry-over from other donors' samples. The sample taken for sequencing was PBMCs.

The chain's CDR3 is CASRMTGRDNEQYF. The CDR3 DNA follows: TGTGCCAGCAGAATGACAGGACGTGATAACGAGCAGTACTTC. The J gene is TRBJ2-7, the V gene TRBV12-3 or TRBV12-4, with D perhaps matching TRBD1 (6 bases). CDR3 length equals 14 residues. V shed 6 bases and J shed 5 bases, with 17 bases lying between them.